A single sample gave rise to the 10 T cell receptor beta chains below, sequenced in a study of T cell repertoires in ileal Crohn's disease (dated by TCRdb to about 2019). This specimen's time point label, per the study, means: neoterminal ileum biopsy at postoperative endoscopy, about 6 months after surgery. Library method: the immunoSEQ multiplex PCR assay. Imported from immuneACCESS, the table was reduced by TCRdb to in-frame sequences with V and J called. These copies leave out some clones; in studies compared against another copy, an unresolved V gene accounts for under half, and the cause of the remainder is not known. The sample records roughly 16,000 clones, 72% of which are singletons. The top ten hold less than 5% of the sample. Sequencing was carried out using ileal tissue. The source is an adult with Crohn's disease.

The V and J genes are TRBV5-1 and TRBJ2-7; possible D gene TRBD2, 5 bases. The ends were cut back, 5 bases at V and 5 bases at J, with 20 bases in the middle. Germline values: CDR1 SGHRS, CDR2 YFSETQ. The CDR3 is 15 amino acids. CDR3 in DNA: TGCGCCAGCAGGAGCGAGCGGTTTTGGGTTGACGAGCAGTACTTC. Its translation is CASRSERFWVDEQYF. Drawing the rest from reference TRBV5-1 and TRBJ2-7, the complete variable domain is KAGVTQTPRYLIKTRGQQVTLSCSPISGHRSVSWYQQTPGQGLQFLFEYFSETQRNKGNFPGRFSGRQFSNSRSEMNVSTLELGDSALYLCASRSERFWVDEQYFGPGTRLTVT.

This rearrangement joins TRBV2 to TRBJ1-5, with a weak D call TRBD1 (6 bases). Germline CDR1 SNHLY, CDR2 FYNNEI. The CDR3 length is 15 residues. Trimming removed 2 bases at V and 10 bases at J, with 18 bases between. The CDR3: CASSELGTPTVPQHF. CDR3 sequence (DNA): TGTGCCAGCAGTGAATTAGGGACACCCACCGTTCCCCAGCATTTT.

This clone was observed a single time. The genes are TRBV5-1 and TRBJ2-7, with 9 nucleotides matching TRBD2. V shed 0 bases and J 2 bases; nucleotides not matched to a gene: 12. This CDR3 is built from 18 residues. Germline CDR1 SGHRS, CDR2 YFSETQ. The CDR3 DNA is TGCGCCAGCAGCTTGGCGCCCCCCTCTAGCGGGGAAACCTACGAGCAGTACTTC. Residues: CASSLAPPSSGETYEQYF.

This chain joins TRBV6-1 and TRBJ1-1; TRBD1 matches at 7 bases. Looked up from germline, CDR1 is MNHNS and CDR2 is SASEGT. Unmatched junction bases numbered 6, after V lost 6 bases and J lost 5 bases. This CDR3 is 13 amino acids long. The CDR3 is CASRQTGVTEAFF. The CDR3 DNA is TGTGCCAGCAGACAAACAGGGGTAACTGAAGCTTTCTTT.

This rearrangement joins TRBV7-3 to TRBJ1-3; D is undetermined. This CDR3 is built from 15 residues. V was cut by 2 bases and J by 1 base, with 9 bases left in between. Germline-derived CDR1 and CDR2 are SGHTA and FQGTGA. The DNA of the CDR3 is TGTGCCAGCAGCTTAGATGGCAGGTCTGGAAACACCATATATTTT. Protein product: CASSLDGRSGNTIYF. The whole variable domain, remainder taken from reference TRBV7-3 and TRBJ1-3, is GAGVSQTPSNKVTEKGKYVELRCDPISGHTALYWYRQSLGQGPEFLIYFQGTGAADDSGLPNDRFFAVRPEGSVSTLKIQRTERGDSAVYLCASSLDGRSGNTIYFGEGSWLTVV.

Only a few counts were recorded for this clone. The chain has TRBV7-9 and TRBJ1-5; D is uncertain. The germline CDR1 and CDR2 sequences are SEHNR and FQNEAQ (reference sequence). V was cut by 1 base and J by 7 bases, with 8 bases left in between. The CDR3 runs to 13 residues. The CDR3 DNA reads TGTGCCAGCAGCTTAGATGGAGCCCAGCCCCAGCATTTT. Protein: CASSLDGAQPQHF.

The genes are TRBV27 and TRBJ1-2, with TRBD1 as a possible D gene (6 bases). The CDR3 consists of 13 residues. CDR1 is MNHEY and CDR2 is SMNVEV in the germline V gene (reference sequence). Between the trimmed V and J ends, which lost 2 bases and 8 bases, there was a span of 12 bases. The chain's CDR3 is CASSLGWGGGYTF. As DNA, the CDR3 is TGTGCCAGCAGTTTAGGTTGGGGGGGCGGCTACACCTTC.

The gene calls are TRBV7-9 and TRBJ2-7; a possible D gene is TRBD2 (6 bases). Trimming removed 7 bases from V and 2 bases from J, with 12 bases in between. The length of the CDR3 is 13 residues. Looked up from germline, CDR1 is SEHNR and CDR2 is FQNEAQ (reference sequence). As DNA, the CDR3 is TGTGCCAGCACCAATAGCGGAGCCTACGAGCAGTACTTC. It codes for CASTNSGAYEQYF. Together with reference TRBV7-9 and TRBJ2-7, the CDR3 gives the full variable domain: DTGVSQNPRHKITKRGQNVTFRCDPISEHNRLYWYRQTLGQGPEFLTYFQNEAQLEKSRLLSDRFSAERPKGSFSTLEIQRTEQGDSAMYLCASTNSGAYEQYFGPGTRLTVT.

The V and J genes are TRBV6-1 and TRBJ1-3, with D perhaps TRBD1 (6 bases). In germline, CDR1 is MNHNS, CDR2 SASEGT. The CDR3 extends over 15 amino acids. V was pared by 8 bases and J by 4 bases, with 18 bases between. DNA for the CDR3: TGTGCCAGCCTCAGGGGCGTCTCAACAGGAAACACCATATATTTT. Translating gives CASLRGVSTGNTIYF.

The chain employs TRBV15 and TRBJ2-2; TRBD2 might be the D (5 bases). V was shortened by 0 bases and J by 8 bases, with 10 bases between the two germline ends. CDR3 size: 14 residues. Germline V gives CDR1 LNHNV, CDR2 YYDKDF (reference sequence). The CDR3 protein is CATSRDRGSGELFF. The DNA of the CDR3 is TGTGCCACCAGCAGAGATAGAGGGTCAGGGGAGCTGTTTTTT.